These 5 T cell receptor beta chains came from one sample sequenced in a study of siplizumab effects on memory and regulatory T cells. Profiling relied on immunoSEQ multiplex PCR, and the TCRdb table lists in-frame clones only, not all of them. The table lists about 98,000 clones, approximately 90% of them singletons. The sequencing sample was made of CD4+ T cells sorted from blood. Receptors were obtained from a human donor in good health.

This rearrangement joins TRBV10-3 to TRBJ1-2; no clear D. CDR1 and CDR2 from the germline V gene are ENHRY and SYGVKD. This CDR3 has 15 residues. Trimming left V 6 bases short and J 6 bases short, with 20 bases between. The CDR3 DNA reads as TGTGCCATCAGCGAAGCCCAGACGGGGAGAAATGGCTACACCTTC. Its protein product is CAISEAQTGRNGYTF.

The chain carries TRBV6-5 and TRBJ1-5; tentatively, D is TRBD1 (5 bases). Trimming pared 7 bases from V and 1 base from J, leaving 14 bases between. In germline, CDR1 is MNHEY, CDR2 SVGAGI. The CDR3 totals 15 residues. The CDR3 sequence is CASNRAGSSNQPQHF. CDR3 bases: TGTGCCAGCAATCGGGCAGGGTCAAGCAATCAGCCCCAGCATTTT.

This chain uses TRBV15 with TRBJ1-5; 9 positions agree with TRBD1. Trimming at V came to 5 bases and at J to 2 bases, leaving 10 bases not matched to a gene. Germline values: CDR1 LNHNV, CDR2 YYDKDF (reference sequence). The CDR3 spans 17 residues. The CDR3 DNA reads TGTGCCACCAGCGGAAACGCCGGGACAGGGCGCAATCAGCCCCAGCATTTT. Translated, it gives CATSGNAGTGRNQPQHF.

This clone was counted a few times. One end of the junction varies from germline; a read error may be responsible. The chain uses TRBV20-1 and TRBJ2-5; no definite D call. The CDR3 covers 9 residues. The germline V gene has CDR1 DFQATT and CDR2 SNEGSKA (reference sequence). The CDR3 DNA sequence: TGCAGTGCTGGAGAGACCCAGTACTTC. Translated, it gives CSAGETQYF.

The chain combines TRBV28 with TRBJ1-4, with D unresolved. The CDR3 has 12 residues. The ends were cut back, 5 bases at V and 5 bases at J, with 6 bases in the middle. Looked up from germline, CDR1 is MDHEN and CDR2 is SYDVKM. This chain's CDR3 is CASSSPNEKLFF. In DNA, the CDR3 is TGTGCCAGCAGTAGCCCGAATGAAAAACTGTTTTTT.